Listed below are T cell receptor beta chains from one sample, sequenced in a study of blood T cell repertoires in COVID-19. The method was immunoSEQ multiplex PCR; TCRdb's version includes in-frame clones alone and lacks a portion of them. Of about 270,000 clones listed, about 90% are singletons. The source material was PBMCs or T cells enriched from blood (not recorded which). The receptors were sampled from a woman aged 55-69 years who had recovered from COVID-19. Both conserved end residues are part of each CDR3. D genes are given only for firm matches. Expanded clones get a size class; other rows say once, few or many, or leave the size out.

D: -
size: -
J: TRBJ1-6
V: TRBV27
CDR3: CASSPVRAINSPLHF
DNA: TGTGCCAGCAGCCCGGTGCGAGCAATTAATTCACCCCTCCACTTT

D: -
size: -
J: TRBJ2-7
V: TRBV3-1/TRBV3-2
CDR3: CASSREEGLSYEQYF
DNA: TGTGCCAGCAGCCGAGAGGAGGGGCTCTCCTACGAGCAGTACTTC

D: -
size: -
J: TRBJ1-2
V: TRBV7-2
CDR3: CASTWVQGPYGYTF
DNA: TGTGCCAGCACCTGGGTCCAGGGGCCCTATGGCTACACCTTC

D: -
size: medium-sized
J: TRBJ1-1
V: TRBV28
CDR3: CASSFQGNTEAFF
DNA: TGTGCCAGCAGTTTCCAGGGGAACACTGAAGCTTTCTTT

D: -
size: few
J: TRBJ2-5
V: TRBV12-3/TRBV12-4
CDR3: CASSPTGETQYF
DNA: TGTGCCAGCAGCCCAACGGGGGAGACCCAGTACTTC

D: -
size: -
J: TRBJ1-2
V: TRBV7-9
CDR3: CASSYASNGYTF
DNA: TGTGCCAGCAGCTACGCGTCGAATGGCTACACCTTC

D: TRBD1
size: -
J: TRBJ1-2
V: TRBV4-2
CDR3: CASSHRQGDGGGYTF
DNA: TGTGCCAGCAGCCACCGACAGGGGGACGGCGGTGGCTACACCTTC

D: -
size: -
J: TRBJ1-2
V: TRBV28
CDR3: CASSLTGLYGYTF
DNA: TGTGCCAGCAGTCTCACAGGCCTTTATGGCTACACCTTC

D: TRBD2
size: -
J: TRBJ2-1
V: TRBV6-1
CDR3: CASSEAKLAGGSFSYNEQFF
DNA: TGTGCCAGCAGTGAAGCAAAACTAGCGGGAGGTTCCTTCTCCTACAATGAGCAGTTCTTC

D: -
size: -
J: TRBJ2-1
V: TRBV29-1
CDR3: CSVLFRDYNSYNEQFF
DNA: TGCAGCGTTCTTTTTCGAGACTACAATTCCTACAATGAGCAGTTCTTC

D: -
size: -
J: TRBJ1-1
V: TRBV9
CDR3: CASSFSGNTEAFF
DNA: TGTGCCAGCAGCTTCTCAGGTAACACTGAAGCTTTCTTT

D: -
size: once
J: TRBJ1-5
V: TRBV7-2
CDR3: CASSTGTHSNQPQHF
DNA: TGTGCCAGCAGCACTGGGACACATAGCAATCAGCCCCAGCATTTT

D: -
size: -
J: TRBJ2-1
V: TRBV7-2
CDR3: CASSPTTVYNEQFF
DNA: TGTGCCAGCAGCCCGACAACGGTCTACAATGAGCAGTTCTTC

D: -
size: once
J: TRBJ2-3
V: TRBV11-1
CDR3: CASSQEDYVPGDTQYF
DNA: TGTGCCAGCAGCCAAGAGGACTACGTCCCCGGGGATACGCAGTATTTT

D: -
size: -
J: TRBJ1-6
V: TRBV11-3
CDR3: CASSLDQGYNSPLHF
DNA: TGTGCCAGCAGCTTAGATCAGGGGTATAATTCACCCCTCCACTTT

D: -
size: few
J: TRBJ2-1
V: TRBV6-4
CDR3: CASSERGSSYNEQFF
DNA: TGTGCCAGCAGTGAACGGGGGAGCTCCTACAATGAGCAGTTCTTC

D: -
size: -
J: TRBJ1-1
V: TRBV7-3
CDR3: CASSLTLLTEAFF
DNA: TGTGCCAGCAGCTTAACGTTATTGACTGAAGCTTTCTTT

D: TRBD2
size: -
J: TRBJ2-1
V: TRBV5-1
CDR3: CASSRGLAGAADEQFF
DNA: TGCGCCAGCAGCCGAGGACTAGCGGGGGCCGCAGATGAGCAGTTCTTC

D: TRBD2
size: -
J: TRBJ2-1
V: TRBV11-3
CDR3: CASSTLSGRRVNEQFF
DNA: TGTGCCAGCAGCACCCTTAGCGGGAGGCGTGTGAATGAGCAGTTCTTC

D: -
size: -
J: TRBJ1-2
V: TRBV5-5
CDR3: CASSFYAGDGYTF
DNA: TGTGCCAGCAGCTTTTACGCAGGGGACGGCTACACCTTC

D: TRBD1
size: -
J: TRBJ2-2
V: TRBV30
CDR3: CAWSRKDRDAGELFF
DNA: TGTGCCTGGAGTCGGAAGGACAGGGACGCCGGGGAGCTGTTTTTT

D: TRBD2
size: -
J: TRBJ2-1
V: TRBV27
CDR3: CASSFLAGGHNEQFF
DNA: TGTGCCAGCAGTTTCCTAGCGGGAGGCCACAATGAGCAGTTCTTC

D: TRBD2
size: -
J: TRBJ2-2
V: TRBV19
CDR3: CASRNGGSTGELFF
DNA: TGTGCCAGTAGGAACGGGGGGTCCACCGGGGAGCTGTTTTTT

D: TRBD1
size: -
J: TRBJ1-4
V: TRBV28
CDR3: CASRKRQGQDEKLFF
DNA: TGTGCCAGCAGGAAACGACAGGGCCAAGATGAAAAACTGTTTTTT

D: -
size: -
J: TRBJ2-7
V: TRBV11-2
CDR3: CASSLVSRGDYEQYF
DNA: TGTGCCAGCAGCTTAGTCTCCAGGGGGGACTACGAGCAGTACTTC

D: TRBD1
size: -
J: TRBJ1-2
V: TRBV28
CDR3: CASSSPGEQGWRGYTF
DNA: TGTGCCAGCAGTTCCCCGGGGGAACAGGGGTGGCGTGGCTACACCTTC

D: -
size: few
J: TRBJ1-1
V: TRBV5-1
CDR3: CASSLDPDMKNTEAFF
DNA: TGCGCCAGCAGCTTGGATCCAGATATGAAAAACACTGAAGCTTTCTTT

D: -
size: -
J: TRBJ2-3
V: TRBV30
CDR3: CAWSRGQGRPDTQYF
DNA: TGTGCCTGGAGTCGGGGCCAGGGGCGGCCAGATACGCAGTATTTT

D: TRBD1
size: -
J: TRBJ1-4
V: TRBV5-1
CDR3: CASSVNRGGGEKLFF
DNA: TGCGCCAGCAGCGTAAACAGGGGTGGAGGGGAAAAACTGTTTTTT

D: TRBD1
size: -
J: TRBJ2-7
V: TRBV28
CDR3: CASSAIRQGSYEQYF
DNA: TGTGCCAGCAGTGCCATACGACAGGGATCCTACGAGCAGTACTTC

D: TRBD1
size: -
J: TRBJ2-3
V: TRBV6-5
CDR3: CASRTTGGGDTQYF
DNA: TGTGCCAGCAGAACGACAGGGGGCGGAGATACGCAGTATTTT

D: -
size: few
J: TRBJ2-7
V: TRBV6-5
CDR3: CASSYEGYHYEQYF
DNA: TGTGCCAGCAGTTATGAGGGATACCACTACGAGCAGTACTTC

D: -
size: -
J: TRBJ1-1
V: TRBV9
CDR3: CASSPKLGGTEAFF
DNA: TGTGCCAGCAGCCCCAAGCTGGGAGGGACTGAAGCTTTCTTT

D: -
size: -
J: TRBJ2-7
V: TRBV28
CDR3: CASSFSGNYEQYF
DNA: TGTGCCAGCAGTTTCAGCGGTAACTACGAGCAGTACTTC

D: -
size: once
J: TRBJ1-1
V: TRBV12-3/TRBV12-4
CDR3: CASSFRNTEAFF
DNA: TGTGCCAGCAGTTTTAGGAACACTGAAGCTTTCTTT

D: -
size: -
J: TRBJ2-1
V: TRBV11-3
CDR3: CASSPRLDNEQFF
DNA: TGTGCCAGCAGCCCGCGACTGGACAATGAGCAGTTCTTC

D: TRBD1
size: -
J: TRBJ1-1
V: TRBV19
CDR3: CASSRQGARSEAFF
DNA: TGTGCCAGTAGTAGACAGGGGGCGCGCTCTGAAGCTTTCTTT

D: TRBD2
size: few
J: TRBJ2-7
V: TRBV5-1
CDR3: CASSLGLAETYEQYF
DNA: TGCGCCAGCAGCTTAGGACTAGCGGAAACCTACGAGCAGTACTTC

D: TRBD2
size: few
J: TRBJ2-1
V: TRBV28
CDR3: CASSLWRLAGGPGEQFF
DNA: TGTGCCAGCAGTTTATGGAGACTAGCGGGAGGGCCGGGTGAGCAGTTCTTC

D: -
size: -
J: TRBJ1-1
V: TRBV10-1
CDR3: CASSEGRVNTEAFF
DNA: TGCGCCAGCAGTGAGGGCAGGGTTAACACTGAAGCTTTCTTT

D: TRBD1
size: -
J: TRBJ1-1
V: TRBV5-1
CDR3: CASSLGTGGNTEAFF
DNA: TGCGCCAGCAGCTTGGGGACAGGGGGGAACACTGAAGCTTTCTTT

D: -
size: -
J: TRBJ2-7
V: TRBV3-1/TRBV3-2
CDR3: CASSPPLVAYEQYF
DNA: TGTGCCAGCAGCCCCCCACTTGTAGCATACGAGCAGTACTTC

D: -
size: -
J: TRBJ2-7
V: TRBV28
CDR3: CASSLLATSYEQYF
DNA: TGTGCCAGCAGTTTGTTAGCGACCTCCTACGAGCAGTACTTC

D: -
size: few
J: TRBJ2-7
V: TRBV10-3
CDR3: CAISDGSQSAGYEQYF
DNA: TGTGCCATCAGTGATGGAAGCCAGAGCGCGGGCTACGAGCAGTACTTC

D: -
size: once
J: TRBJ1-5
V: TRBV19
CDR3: CASSIILNQPQHF
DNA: TGTGCCAGTAGTATAATCCTCAATCAGCCCCAGCATTTT

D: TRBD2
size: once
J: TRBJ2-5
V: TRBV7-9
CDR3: CASSLVSGRGAGTQYF
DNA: TGTGCCAGCAGCTTAGTCTCGGGGCGGGGGGCGGGGACCCAGTACTTC

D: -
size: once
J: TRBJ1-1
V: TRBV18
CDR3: CASSPTGVEAFF
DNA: TGTGCCAGCTCACCGACCGGGGTTGAAGCTTTCTTT

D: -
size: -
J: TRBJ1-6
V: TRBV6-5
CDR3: CASRDGDSPLHF
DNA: TGTGCCAGCAGGGACGGGGATTCACCCCTCCACTTT

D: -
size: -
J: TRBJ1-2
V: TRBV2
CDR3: CASRVTVNYGYTF
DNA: TGTGCCAGCAGGGTGACAGTTAACTATGGCTACACCTTC

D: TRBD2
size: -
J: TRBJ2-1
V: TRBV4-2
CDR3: CASSQDPLSGRRGNEQFF
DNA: TGTGCCAGCAGCCAAGACCCCCTTAGCGGGAGGCGGGGGAATGAGCAGTTCTTC

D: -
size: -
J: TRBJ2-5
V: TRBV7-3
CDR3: CASSPTGETQYF
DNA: TGTGCCAGCAGCCCCACGGGGGAGACCCAGTACTTC

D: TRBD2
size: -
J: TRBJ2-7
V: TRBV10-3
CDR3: CAISEGGSDYF
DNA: TGTGCCATCAGTGAGGGCGGGAGCGACTACTTC